The next 28 T cell receptor beta chains were all read from a single sample in a study of cytomegalovirus exposure and HLA in healthy donors. It was with 60 Vbeta and 13 Jbeta primers that the PCR ran. TCRdb keeps only in-frame clones here, not all; method: immunoSEQ multiplex PCR. The sample contains over 150,000 clones, 82% of which appear only once. Sequencing was performed on PBMCs. Source of these receptors: a boy between 2 and 15 years old in good health and CMV-seronegative.

In its sample, this clone was seen once. The V gene is TRBV15, the J gene TRBJ1-1, with TRBD1 as a possible D gene (5 bases). The CDR3 covers 14 residues. Germline CDR1 and CDR2: LNHNV and YYDKDF (reference sequence). The V end was cut by 7 bases, the J end by 1 base, with 13 bases between. CDR3 nucleotides: TGTGCCACCAAAGTTGGGCAGGGGAACACTGAAGCTTTCTTT. This encodes CATKVGQGNTEAFF.

This rearrangement joins TRBV30 to TRBJ1-2, with D uncertain. The CDR3 sequence is 14 residues long. Germline V gives CDR1 GTSNPN, CDR2 SVGIG (reference sequence). V was trimmed by 2 bases and J by 2 bases, leaving 12 bases between them. The CDR3 DNA reads as TGTGCCTGGAGTTCCGGGATAGGAAACTATGGCTACACCTTC. Amino acids: CAWSSGIGNYGYTF.

V is TRBV13 and J is TRBJ2-3; D is perhaps TRBD2 (5 bases). The CDR3 runs 14 residues. In germline, CDR1 is PRHDT, CDR2 FYEKMQ (reference sequence). The V gene lost 6 bases and the J gene lost 0 bases, with 10 bases spanning the gap. Here the CDR3 reads CASRRATSTDTQYF. The DNA for the CDR3 is TGTGCCAGCAGGAGGGCAACTAGCACAGATACGCAGTATTTT.

The chain uses TRBV29-1 and TRBJ1-2; the D gene is possibly TRBD1 (5 bases). Germline values: CDR1 SQVTM, CDR2 ANQGSEA. V was trimmed by 2 bases and J by 7 bases, leaving 11 bases between them. CDR3 length: 12 residues. CDR3: CSVEPRVVGYTF. CDR3 bases: TGCAGCGTTGAACCCAGGGTTGTTGGCTACACCTTC.

The chain combines TRBV19 with TRBJ1-2; D perhaps matches TRBD1 (5 bases). Trimming shortened V by 8 bases and J by 0 bases, and 13 bases separated the two germline ends. The CDR3 length is 14 residues. From germline, CDR1 is LNHDA and CDR2 SQIVND (reference sequence). The CDR3 sequence: CASGGVASNYGYTF. DNA for the CDR3: TGTGCCAGTGGGGGGGTAGCCTCTAACTATGGCTACACCTTC. Full variable domain (missing parts from reference TRBV19 and TRBJ1-2): DGGITQSPKYLFRKEGQNVTLSCEQNLNHDAMYWYRQDPGQGLRLIYYSQIVNDFQKGDIAEGYSVSREKKESFPLTVTSAQKNPTAFYLCASGGVASNYGYTFGSGTRLTVV.

The V call is TRBV7-2, the J call TRBJ2-3, with TRBD2 matching over 11 bases. This CDR3 is 15 amino acids long. With 5 bases clipped from V and 1 base from J, the junction kept 2 bases outside the gene matches. Per the germline V gene, CDR1 is SGHTA and CDR2 is FQGNSA. In nucleotides, the CDR3 is TGTGCCAGCAGCATACTAGCGGGGGGCACAGATACGCAGTATTTT. Translated, it gives CASSILAGGTDTQYF.

This chain joins TRBV7-6 and TRBJ2-2; no clear D. Germline-derived CDR1 and CDR2 are SGHVS and FNYEAQ. The CDR3 is 15 residues long. The V and J ends lost 6 bases and 3 bases respectively, with 14 bases between them. Here the CDR3 reads CASRTRPSDTGELFF. The DNA of the CDR3 is TGTGCCAGCAGAACAAGGCCCAGCGACACCGGGGAGCTGTTTTTT.

The chain links TRBV25-1 to TRBJ1-4, with 8 bases identical to TRBD1. Germline values: CDR1 MGHDK, CDR2 SYGVNS. There are 16 residues in the CDR3. The V segment lost 4 bases and the J segment 3 bases; nucleotides outside the gene matches: 7. This CDR3 reads CASSVLRTGPNEKLFF. Written as DNA, the CDR3 is TGTGCCAGCAGTGTGCTCCGGACAGGGCCTAATGAAAAACTGTTTTTT.

This chain connects TRBV5-1 to TRBJ2-7, with 7 bases identical to TRBD1. Germline values: CDR1 SGHRS, CDR2 YFSETQ. Trimming cost V 7 bases and J 2 bases; bases outside gene matches: 6. This CDR3 is built from 13 residues. CDR3 nucleotide sequence: TGCGCCAGCGGGGGACAGACTCCCTACGAGCAGTACTTC. It is translated as CASGGQTPYEQYF. Looking up the rest from reference TRBV5-1 and TRBJ2-7 gives the full variable domain: KAGVTQTPRYLIKTRGQQVTLSCSPISGHRSVSWYQQTPGQGLQFLFEYFSETQRNKGNFPGRFSGRQFSNSRSEMNVSTLELGDSALYLCASGGQTPYEQYFGPGTRLTVT.

The rearrangement joins TRBV9 to TRBJ2-1, with TRBD2 as a possible D gene (6 bases). The germline V gene encodes CDR1 SGDLS and CDR2 YYNGEE. The CDR3 is made up of 12 amino acids. Trimming took off 4 bases at V and 10 bases at J, with 12 bases between the two ends. The CDR3 DNA sequence: TGTGCCAGCAGCCGCTCGGGGGTCGAGCAGTTCTTC. Its translation is CASSRSGVEQFF.

This chain joins TRBV7-8 and TRBJ2-5, with 11 bases aligning to TRBD2. Germline V gene lookup returns CDR1 SGHVS and CDR2 FQNEAQ. Unmatched junction bases numbered 3, after V lost 4 bases and J lost 5 bases. CDR3 length equals 14 residues. The CDR3 DNA is TGTGCCAGCAGCTGGGGGACTAGCGGTGAGACCCAGTACTTC. Translation gives CASSWGTSGETQYF.

The chain recombines TRBV19 with TRBJ2-5; D not resolved. The closer fit of TRBJ2-7 to the DNA end suggests the J call may be wrong. The CDR3 has 12 amino acids. CDR1 LNHDA and CDR2 SQIVND come from the germline V gene (reference sequence). DNA for the CDR3: TGTGCCAGTAGCACCGTACCCTACGAGCAGTACTTC. Protein sequence: CASSTVPYEQYF.

Written as DNA, the CDR3 is TGTGCCAGCAGCTTAGGAGGGGGTAAGGAAGAGACCCAGTACTTC. It specifies CASSLGGGKEETQYF. The V call is TRBV7-6, the J call TRBJ2-5, with D perhaps TRBD1 (6 bases). The germline gives CDR1 SGHVS, CDR2 FNYEAQ. The CDR3 loop spans 15 amino acids. The V end lost 1 base, the J end lost 3 bases, and 12 bases lay between the germline ends.

This clone is a singleton in its sample. The V gene is TRBV29-1, the J gene TRBJ2-5, with 13 bases identical to TRBD2. The tail of the sequence fits TRBJ2-7 better, so the J call may be wrong. The CDR3 is 14 amino acids. Germline V gene sequence: CDR1 SQVTM, CDR2 ANQGSEA. The CDR3 reads CSVRLAGGTYEQYF. CDR3 coding DNA: TGCAGCGTGAGACTAGCGGGGGGCACCTACGAGCAGTACTTC.

The J gene is TRBJ2-2, the V gene TRBV10-2; D is perhaps TRBD1 (7 bases). The V end was cut by 10 bases, the J end by 4 bases, with 16 bases between. CDR3 length equals 14 residues. Per germline, CDR1 WSHSY and CDR2 SAAADI. The CDR3 reads CATTQGGPTGELFF. As DNA, the CDR3 is TGCGCCACCACCCAGGGGGGCCCCACCGGGGAGCTGTTTTTT.

The chain couples TRBV19 to TRBJ2-3; 11 bases are shared with TRBD2. Trimming took 6 bases from V and 6 from J; bases not matched to a gene: 14. CDR1 and CDR2 (germline): LNHDA, SQIVND (reference sequence). This CDR3 comprises 17 residues. The DNA for the CDR3 is TGTGCCAGTAGCCGATATTATAGCGGGGGGGCTCTCGATACGCAGTATTTT. Its translation is CASSRYYSGGALDTQYF.

The V gene is TRBV4-1, the J gene TRBJ1-3, with D perhaps matching TRBD1 (6 bases). This CDR3 has 15 amino acids. V was clipped by 5 bases and J by 6 bases, with 17 bases between them. Per germline, CDR1 MGHRA and CDR2 YSYEKL. CDR3 sequence: CASSFLPGVKNTIYF. The CDR3 DNA is TGCGCCAGCAGCTTTCTACCAGGGGTTAAAAACACCATATATTTT.

The rearrangement uses TRBV7-2 and TRBJ1-1; 7 nucleotides match TRBD1. This CDR3 comprises 14 residues. The V segment lost 2 bases and the J segment 5 bases; nucleotides outside the gene matches: 5. CDR1 SGHTA and CDR2 FQGNSA come from the germline V gene. The CDR3, as DNA: TGTGCCAGCAGCTTACGCAGGGGGGTGACTGAAGCTTTCTTT. As protein: CASSLRRGVTEAFF.

This clone is a singleton in its sample. The V gene is TRBV7-9, the J gene TRBJ1-2, with TRBD1 identical over 7 bases. Germline trimming cut 5 bases from V and 0 bases from J; bases unmatched to any gene: 9. From germline, CDR1 is SEHNR and CDR2 FQNEAQ (reference sequence). The CDR3 is 16 residues long. The CDR3: CASSLRGLLANYGYTF. The CDR3 DNA sequence: TGTGCCAGCAGCCTAAGGGGGCTATTAGCTAACTATGGCTACACCTTC.

The count of this clone is one. The sample contains more than one DNA sequence encoding this CDR3. The chain couples TRBV4-1 to TRBJ1-5, with no clear D. This CDR3 contains 13 residues. The V and J ends lost 0 bases and 5 bases respectively, with 5 bases between them. The V gene's germline CDR1 is MGHRA and CDR2 YSYEKL. The CDR3 spells CASSQDPDQPQHF. The CDR3 DNA is TGCGCCAGCAGCCAAGACCCCGATCAGCCCCAGCATTTT.

The rearrangement uses TRBV15 and TRBJ2-1, with a weak D call TRBD2 (6 bases). This CDR3 has 16 residues. V was clipped by 1 base and J by 0 bases, with 10 bases between them. The V gene's germline CDR1 is LNHNV and CDR2 YYDKDF (reference sequence). CDR3 in DNA: TGTGCCACCAGCAGAGGGGACTCCAGCTCCTACAATGAGCAGTTCTTC. It encodes CATSRGDSSSYNEQFF.

The rearrangement uses TRBV18 and TRBJ1-1; D uncertain. V was cut by 1 base and J by 1 base, with 7 bases left in between. The CDR3 sequence is 14 residues long. Germline CDR1 and CDR2: KGHSH and LQKENI. CDR3 region: CASSPQPQNTEAFF. In DNA, the CDR3 is TGTGCCAGCTCACCACAGCCTCAGAACACTGAAGCTTTCTTT.

This chain connects TRBV13 to TRBJ2-5, with 8 nucleotides matching TRBD1. Germline CDR1 reads PRHDT; CDR2 reads FYEKMQ (reference sequence). J was trimmed by 2 bases and V by 6 bases; bases with no gene match: 2. This CDR3 has 13 amino acids. CDR3 nucleotide sequence: TGTGCCAGCAGACGGACAGGGCAAGAGACCCAGTACTTC. Its translation is CASRRTGQETQYF.

This sequence joins TRBV7-9 and TRBJ2-7; 8 bases agree with TRBD2. CDR1 is SEHNR and CDR2 is FQNEAQ in the germline V gene (reference sequence). V lost 5 bases to trimming and J lost 2 bases; unmatched junction nucleotides: 14. This CDR3 has 17 residues. CDR3 sequence (DNA): TGTGCCAGCAGCCACAGAAGCGGGGGAGATTATACCTACGAGCAGTACTTC. It yields the protein CASSHRSGGDYTYEQYF.

This clone was counted once. The chain is built from TRBV7-2 and TRBJ1-4, with unresolved D. Looked up from germline, CDR1 is SGHTA and CDR2 is FQGNSA. The CDR3 consists of 13 residues. V dropped 3 bases and J dropped 8 bases, with 10 bases sitting between them. The CDR3 spells CASSLAQWEKLFF. CDR3 DNA sequence: TGTGCCAGCAGCTTGGCACAGTGGGAAAAACTGTTTTTT.

V and J are TRBV6-5 and TRBJ1-2; tentative D call: TRBD1 (6 bases). This CDR3 spans 12 amino acids. The germline V and J ends were trimmed by 7 bases and 4 bases, with 10 bases remaining between them. Germline CDR1 is MNHEY and CDR2 is SVGAGI. The CDR3 region has the DNA TGTGCCAGCAAGGACAGCTTCTATGGCTACACCTTC. This encodes CASKDSFYGYTF.

The chain employs TRBV5-4 and TRBJ2-1, with D possibly matching TRBD2 (5 bases). This CDR3 has 13 residues. V lost 2 bases and J lost 9, with 12 bases in between. The V gene's germline CDR1 is SGHNT and CDR2 YYREEE (reference sequence). The CDR3 DNA reads as TGTGCCAGCAGCTTTCTGTACCGGGGTGAGCAGTTCTTC. Amino acids: CASSFLYRGEQFF.

The rearrangement joins TRBV19 to TRBJ1-1, with a possible D match to TRBD1 (5 bases). CDR1 is LNHDA and CDR2 is SQIVND in the germline V gene (reference sequence). V lost 11 bases and J 7 bases, leaving 14 bases between the germline ends. This CDR3 is built from 11 residues. CDR3 DNA: TGTGCCGGAGGGGACCGCAATGAAGCTTTCTTT. It is translated as CAGGDRNEAFF.